These 15 T cell receptor beta chains were sequenced from one sample in a study of blood T cell repertoires in COVID-19. Libraries were prepared by immunoSEQ multiplex PCR; TCRdb keeps only in-frame clonotypes and omits some of them. The table includes approximately 210,000 clones, roughly 81% detected once. The sample consisted of peripheral blood. The receptors shown here come from a woman in her 70s with active or convalescent COVID-19.

This clone was picked up one time. The chain links TRBV19 to TRBJ1-1; D not certain. CDR3 length equals 11 residues. The germline V and J ends were trimmed by 10 bases and 7 bases, with 13 bases remaining between them. Germline lookup yields CDR1 LNHDA and CDR2 SQIVND (reference sequence). The CDR3 DNA follows: TGTGCCACCCTGAGGGCGGGTGAAGCTTTCTTT. Its protein product is CATLRAGEAFF.

In this sample, this clone turned up once. This chain links TRBV28 with TRBJ2-3; D might be TRBD2 (6 bases). This CDR3 contains 14 residues. Trimming removed 3 bases at V and 5 bases at J, with 12 bases between. From germline, CDR1 is MDHEN and CDR2 SYDVKM. CDR3 DNA: TGTGCCAGCAGTTTCGGGGGAGTGGGAGATACGCAGTATTTT. Residues: CASSFGGVGDTQYF.

The chain recombines TRBV5-1 with TRBJ1-1, with a tentative D call TRBD1 (5 bases). Germline-derived CDR1 and CDR2 are SGHRS and YFSETQ. This CDR3 has 17 residues. Between the trimmed V and J ends, which lost 0 bases and 2 bases, there was a span of 17 bases. CDR3 loop: CASSLGGPRGVNTEAFF. In nucleotides, the CDR3 is TGCGCCAGCAGCTTGGGTGGGCCACGGGGGGTAAACACTGAAGCTTTCTTT.

The J gene is TRBJ2-2, the V gene TRBV2; perhaps TRBD2 as D (5 bases). V lost 3 bases, J lost 2 bases, and 10 bases lay in between. Germline CDR1 is SNHLY and CDR2 is FYNNEI. The CDR3 spans 15 residues. The CDR3 is CASSDRLANTGELFF. The CDR3 region has the DNA TGTGCCAGCAGTGACAGGCTAGCTAACACCGGGGAGCTGTTTTTT.

This chain joins TRBV10-3 and TRBJ1-1; 8 nucleotides align to TRBD1. V lost 4 bases, J lost 2 bases, and 9 bases stayed unmatched. Germline V CDR1 and CDR2: ENHRY, SYGVKD. The CDR3 spans 16 residues. The DNA for the CDR3 is TGTGCCATCAGTGCAGGACAGGGAAATACCAACACTGAAGCTTTCTTT. This translates into CAISAGQGNTNTEAFF.

The V call is TRBV10-3, the J call TRBJ1-2; D uncertain. Germline lookup yields CDR1 ENHRY and CDR2 SYGVKD. V lost 2 bases and J 5 bases, leaving 15 bases between the germline ends. The length of the CDR3 is 15 residues. The CDR3 spells CAISEPTGIGYGYTF. CDR3 nucleotide sequence: TGTGCCATCAGTGAGCCGACCGGGATAGGGTATGGCTACACCTTC.

This rearrangement joins TRBV27 to TRBJ1-2; 7 nucleotides match TRBD1. The V gene end was trimmed by 2 bases and the J gene end by 4 bases; junction bases not matched to a gene: 7. Germline-derived CDR1 and CDR2 are MNHEY and SMNVEV (reference sequence). The CDR3 covers 15 residues. The CDR3 bases are TGTGCCAGCAGTTTAGGGACAGCACCACCCTATGGCTACACCTTC. Protein: CASSLGTAPPYGYTF.

The chain is built from TRBV27 and TRBJ1-2; D uncertain. The CDR3 contains 11 residues. The V gene's germline CDR1 is MNHEY and CDR2 SMNVEV (reference sequence). With 4 bases removed from V and 8 bases from J, the gap between germline ends came to 8 bases. CDR3 bases: TGTGCCAGCAGTTCCGCGGGGGGCTACACCTTC. This codes for CASSSAGGYTF.

The chain carries TRBV5-1 and TRBJ1-1, with D tentatively TRBD1 (5 bases). CDR3 size: 15 residues. Trimming stripped 3 bases from V and 2 bases from J, with 14 bases between. The germline CDR1 and CDR2 sequences are SGHRS and YFSETQ. CDR3 amino acids: CASSWLGGVNTEAFF. As DNA, the CDR3 is TGCGCCAGCAGCTGGCTCGGGGGAGTTAACACTGAAGCTTTCTTT.

This clone has just one count. This chain joins TRBV30 and TRBJ2-7; the D call may be TRBD1 or TRBD2 (6 bases each). This CDR3 contains 12 residues. The germline V gene encodes CDR1 GTSNPN and CDR2 SVGIG (reference sequence). Here the CDR3 reads CAWGDTDYEQYF. As DNA, the CDR3 is TGTGCGTGGGGGGACACCGACTACGAGCAGTACTTC.

This clone was recorded once. The rearrangement uses TRBV18 and TRBJ2-7; TRBD1 aligns across 12 bases. CDR3 length: 18 amino acids. The V segment lost 4 bases and the J segment 5 bases; nucleotides outside the gene matches: 15. The germline CDR1 and CDR2 sequences are KGHSH and LQKENI. The CDR3 protein is CASSLPGTGGAARNEQYF. CDR3 coding DNA: TGTGCCAGCTCACTACCAGGGACAGGGGGCGCAGCCAGGAACGAGCAGTACTTC.

This clone was seen a handful of times. The chain links TRBV5-1 to TRBJ2-5; 9 nucleotides match TRBD1. The CDR3 extends over 18 amino acids. V shed 0 bases and J 1 base; nucleotides not matched to a gene: 10. The germline CDR1 and CDR2 sequences are SGHRS and YFSETQ. For the CDR3, the DNA is TGCGCCAGCAGCTTGGGATCTCCGGGACAGGGATTCCAAGAGACCCAGTACTTC. Protein product: CASSLGSPGQGFQETQYF.

The rearrangement links TRBV18 to TRBJ1-3; a possible D gene is TRBD1 (5 bases). Germline V CDR1 and CDR2: KGHSH, LQKENI. Trimming stripped 3 bases from V and 2 bases from J, with 14 bases between. The length of the CDR3 is 16 residues. CDR3 loop: CASSPSPSGTGNTIYF. CDR3 DNA: TGTGCCAGCTCACCGAGTCCCTCAGGGACTGGAAACACCATATATTTT.

The J gene is TRBJ2-2, the V gene TRBV10-1, with 13 bases matching TRBD2. This CDR3 is built from 16 residues. The ends lost 2 bases at V and 5 bases at J; junction bases unmatched: 2. Germline loops: CDR1 WNHNN, CDR2 SYGVQD (reference sequence). As DNA, the CDR3 is TGCGCCAGCAGTGAGGGGACTAGCGGGAATACCGGGGAGCTGTTTTTT. It encodes CASSEGTSGNTGELFF.

This chain uses TRBV20-1 with TRBJ2-7, with 7 bases fitting TRBD2. Germline V gene lookup returns CDR1 DFQATT and CDR2 SNEGSKA (reference sequence). V gave up 3 bases and J gave up 6 bases; unmatched junction bases: 11. The CDR3 spans 14 residues. The CDR3 DNA sequence: TGCAGTGCTAGTCCCGGGACTACTGTTGTCGAGCAGTACTTC. It yields the protein CSASPGTTVVEQYF.